These 5 T cell receptor beta chains were all obtained from the same sample, sequenced in a study of T cell responses to AZD1222 COVID-19 vaccine. The protocol was immunoSEQ multiplex PCR, while the TCRdb copy is restricted to in-frame clones and leaves out a portion. Among about 150,000 clones listed, around nine tenths were seen once. The material was peripheral blood, obtained 28 days after the second AZD1222 dose. All receptors derive from an adult who received the AZD1222 COVID-19 vaccine.

The J gene is TRBJ2-2, the V gene TRBV6-2 or TRBV6-3, with D perhaps TRBD1 (6 bases). This CDR3 region has 14 residues. Trimming stripped 4 bases from V and 5 bases from J, with 11 bases between. Germline V CDR1 and CDR2: MNHEY, SVGEGT. CDR3 sequence reads: CASSSGQWTGELFF. The CDR3 nucleotides are TGTGCCAGCAGTTCCGGACAGTGGACCGGGGAGCTGTTTTTT.

About this clone itself: Germline and junction disagree at one end, which may indicate a read error. This CDR3 is CASSYRQPLDPGELFF. The CDR3 region has the DNA TGTGCTAGCAGCTACCGCCAGCCCCTAGACCCCGGGGAGCTGTTTTTT. The chain has TRBV7-7 and TRBJ2-2; D not certain. Germline CDR1 is SSHAT and CDR2 is FNYEAQ (reference sequence). This CDR3 comprises 16 residues.

The chain recombines TRBV6-2 or TRBV6-3 with TRBJ2-6; no definite D call. V dropped 6 bases and J dropped 0 bases, with 9 bases sitting between them. CDR1 and CDR2 from the germline V gene are MNHEY and SVGEGT. The CDR3 totals 15 residues. The DNA of the CDR3 is TGTGCCAGCAGCTTCGGGTCCTCTGGGGCCAACGTCCTGACTTTC. This sequence encodes CASSFGSSGANVLTF.

This chain uses TRBV11-3 with TRBJ2-2; 9 bases line up with TRBD1. From germline, CDR1 is SGHNT and CDR2 YENEEA. The V gene end was trimmed by 4 bases and the J gene end by 4 bases; junction bases not matched to a gene: 4. This CDR3 has 15 amino acids. The CDR3, as DNA: TGTGCCAGCAGCTCCGACAGGGGGAGCACCGGGGAGCTGTTTTTT. As protein: CASSSDRGSTGELFF.

The genes are TRBV6-5 and TRBJ2-1, with 8 bases matching TRBD1. CDR3 length: 16 residues. The V and J ends lost 4 bases and 3 bases, in that order; junction bases with no gene match: 8. Germline CDR1 is MNHEY and CDR2 is SVGAGI. The CDR3 sequence: CASSSGTTGGYNEQFF. The CDR3 DNA reads as TGTGCCAGCAGTTCGGGGACAACAGGGGGCTACAATGAGCAGTTCTTC.